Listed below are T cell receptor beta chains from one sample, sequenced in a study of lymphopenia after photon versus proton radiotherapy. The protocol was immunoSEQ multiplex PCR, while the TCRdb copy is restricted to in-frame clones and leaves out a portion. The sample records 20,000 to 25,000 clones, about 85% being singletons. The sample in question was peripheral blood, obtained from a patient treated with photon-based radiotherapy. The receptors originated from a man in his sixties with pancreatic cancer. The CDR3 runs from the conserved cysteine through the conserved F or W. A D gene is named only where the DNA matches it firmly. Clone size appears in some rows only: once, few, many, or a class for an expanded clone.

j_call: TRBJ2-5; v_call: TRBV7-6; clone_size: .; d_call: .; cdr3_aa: CASSSRGGIFETQYF; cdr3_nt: TGTGCCAGCAGCTCTAGGGGGGGGATTTTTGAGACCCAGTACTTC
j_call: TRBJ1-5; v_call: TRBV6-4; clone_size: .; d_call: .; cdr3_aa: CASSRDGNQPQHF; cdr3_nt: TGTGCCAGCAGTCGGGACGGCAATCAGCCCCAGCATTTT
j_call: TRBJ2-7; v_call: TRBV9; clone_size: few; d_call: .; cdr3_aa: CASSVQSSYEQYF; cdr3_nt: TGTGCCAGCAGCGTCCAGAGCTCCTACGAGCAGTACTTC
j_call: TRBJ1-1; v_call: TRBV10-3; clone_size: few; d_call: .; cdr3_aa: CAISRDSGNTEAFF; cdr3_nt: TGTGCCATCAGTCGGGACTCTGGGAACACTGAAGCTTTCTTT
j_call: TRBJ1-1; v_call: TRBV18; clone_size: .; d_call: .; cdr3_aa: CASSPGTRLNTEAFF; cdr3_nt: TGTGCCAGCTCACCCGGGACTAGACTGAACACTGAAGCTTTCTTT
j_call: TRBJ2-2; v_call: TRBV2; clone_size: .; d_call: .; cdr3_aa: CASRGGPNTGELFF; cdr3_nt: TGTGCCAGCAGAGGGGGACCTAACACCGGGGAGCTGTTTTTT
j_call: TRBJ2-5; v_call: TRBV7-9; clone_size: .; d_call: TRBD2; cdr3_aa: CASSPGGRQGNWYQETQYF; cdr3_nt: TGTGCCAGCAGCCCCGGGGGGAGGCAGGGTAATTGGTACCAAGAGACCCAGTACTTC
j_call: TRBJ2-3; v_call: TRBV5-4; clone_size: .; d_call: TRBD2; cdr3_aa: CASSPPGSGGRADTQYF; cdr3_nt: TGTGCCAGCAGCCCTCCGGGGAGCGGGGGGAGGGCAGATACGCAGTATTTT
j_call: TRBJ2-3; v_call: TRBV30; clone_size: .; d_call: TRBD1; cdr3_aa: CAWSPGGLGASTDTQYF; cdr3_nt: TGTGCCTGGAGTCCAGGGGGTTTAGGGGCTAGCACAGATACGCAGTATTTT
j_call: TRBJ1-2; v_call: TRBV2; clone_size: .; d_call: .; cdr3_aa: CASSEDRGYRVHGYTF; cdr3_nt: TGTGCCAGCAGTGAAGACCGGGGTTACAGGGTCCATGGCTACACCTTC
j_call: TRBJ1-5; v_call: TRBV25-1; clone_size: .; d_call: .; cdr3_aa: CASSELGDPKPQHF; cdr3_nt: TGTGCCAGCAGTGAATTAGGAGACCCGAAGCCCCAGCATTTT
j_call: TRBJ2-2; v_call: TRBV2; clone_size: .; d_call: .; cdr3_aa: CASMFRVQAGELFF; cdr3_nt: TGTGCCAGCATGTTCAGGGTCCAGGCCGGGGAGCTGTTTTTT
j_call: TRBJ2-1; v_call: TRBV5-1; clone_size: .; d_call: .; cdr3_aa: CASSFGSYNEQFF; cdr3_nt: TGCGCCAGCAGCTTTGGGAGCTACAATGAGCAGTTCTTC
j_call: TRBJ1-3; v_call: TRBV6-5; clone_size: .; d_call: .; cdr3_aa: CASSNYGASGNTIYF; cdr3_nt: TGTGCCAGCAGCAATTATGGGGCCTCTGGAAACACCATATATTTT
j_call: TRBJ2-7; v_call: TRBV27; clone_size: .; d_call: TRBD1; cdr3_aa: CASSSLRQGQSLTYEQYF; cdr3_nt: TGTGCCAGCAGTTCACTACGACAGGGACAATCATTAACCTACGAGCAGTACTTC
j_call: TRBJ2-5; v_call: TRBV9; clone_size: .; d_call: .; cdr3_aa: CASSVVGGYQETQYF; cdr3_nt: TGTGCCAGCAGCGTAGTAGGCGGGTACCAAGAGACCCAGTACTTC
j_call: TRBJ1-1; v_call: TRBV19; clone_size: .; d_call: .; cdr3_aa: CASSISGGYNTEAFF; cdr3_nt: TGTGCCAGTAGTATCTCCGGGGGGTACAACACTGAAGCTTTCTTT
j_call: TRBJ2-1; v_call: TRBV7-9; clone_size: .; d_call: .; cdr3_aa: CASSSVSSYNEQFF; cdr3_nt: TGTGCCAGCAGCTCAGTGAGCTCCTACAATGAGCAGTTCTTC
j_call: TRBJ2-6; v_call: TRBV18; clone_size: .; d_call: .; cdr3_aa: CASSPGVGANVLTF; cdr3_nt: TGTGCCAGCTCACCAGGGGTCGGGGCCAACGTCCTGACTTTC
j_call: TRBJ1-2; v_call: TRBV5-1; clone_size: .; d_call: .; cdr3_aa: CASSAHRQSTGNYGYTF; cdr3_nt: TGCGCCAGCAGCGCCCATAGACAGTCTACGGGGAACTATGGCTACACCTTC
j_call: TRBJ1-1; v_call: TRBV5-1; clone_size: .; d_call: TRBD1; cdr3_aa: CASSQTGQSNTEAFF; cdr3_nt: TGCGCCAGCAGCCAAACGGGACAGTCGAACACTGAAGCTTTCTTT
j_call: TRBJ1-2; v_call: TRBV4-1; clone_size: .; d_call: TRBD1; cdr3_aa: CASSLDRAAYGYTF; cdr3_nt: TGCGCCAGCAGCCTGGACAGGGCGGCCTATGGCTACACCTTC
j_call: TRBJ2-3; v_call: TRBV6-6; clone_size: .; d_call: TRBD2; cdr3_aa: CASGGLAGSDTQYF; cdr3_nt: TGTGCCAGCGGGGGACTAGCGGGATCAGATACGCAGTATTTT
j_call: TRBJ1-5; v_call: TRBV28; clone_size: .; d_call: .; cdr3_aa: CASRGGGSNQPQHF; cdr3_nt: TGTGCCAGCAGGGGAGGAGGGAGCAATCAGCCCCAGCATTTT
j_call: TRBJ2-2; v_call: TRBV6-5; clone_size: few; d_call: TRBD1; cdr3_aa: CAIWDRAAGELFF; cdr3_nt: TGTGCCATCTGGGACAGGGCCGCCGGGGAGCTGTTTTTT
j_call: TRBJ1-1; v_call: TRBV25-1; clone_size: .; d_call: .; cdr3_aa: CASSEVSTEAFF; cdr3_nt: TGTGCCAGCAGTGAGGTTAGCACTGAAGCTTTCTTT
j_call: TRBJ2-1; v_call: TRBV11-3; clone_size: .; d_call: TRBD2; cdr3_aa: CASSPGGSGGANNEQFF; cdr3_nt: TGTGCCAGCAGCCCCGGGGGTAGCGGGGGGGCTAACAATGAGCAGTTCTTC
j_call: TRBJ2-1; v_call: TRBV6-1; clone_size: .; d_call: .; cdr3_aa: CASSERGSSYNEQFF; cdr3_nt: TGTGCCAGCTCGGAACGGGGGAGCTCCTACAATGAGCAGTTCTTC
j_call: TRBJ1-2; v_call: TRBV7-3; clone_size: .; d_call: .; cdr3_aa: CASSLGQGRGYTF; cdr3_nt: TGTGCCAGCAGCTTAGGGCAGGGCCGTGGCTACACCTTC
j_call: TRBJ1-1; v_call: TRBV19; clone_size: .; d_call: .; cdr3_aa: CASSIVQHTEAFF; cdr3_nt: TGTGCCAGTAGTATAGTTCAGCACACTGAAGCTTTCTTT
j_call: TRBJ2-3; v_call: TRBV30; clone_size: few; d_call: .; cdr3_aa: CAWSVLTSTDTQYF; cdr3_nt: TGTGCCTGGAGTGTACTTACTAGCACAGATACGCAGTATTTT
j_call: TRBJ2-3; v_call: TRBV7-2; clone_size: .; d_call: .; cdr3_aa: CASSRRTPRGTDTQYF; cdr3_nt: TGTGCCAGCAGCCGCAGGACTCCGAGGGGCACAGATACGCAGTATTTT
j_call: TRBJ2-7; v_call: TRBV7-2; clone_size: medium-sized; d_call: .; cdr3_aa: CASSLAGAPMTYEQYF; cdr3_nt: TGTGCCAGCAGCTTAGCGGGCGCCCCAATGACCTACGAGCAGTACTTC
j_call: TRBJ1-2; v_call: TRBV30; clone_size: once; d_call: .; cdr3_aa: CAWREGNYYGYTF; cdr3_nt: TGTGCCTGGAGGGAGGGGAACTACTATGGCTACACCTTC
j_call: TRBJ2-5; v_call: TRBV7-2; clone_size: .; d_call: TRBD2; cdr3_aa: CASKLIAGQETQYF; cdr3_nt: TGTGCCAGCAAGCTAATAGCGGGGCAAGAGACCCAGTACTTC
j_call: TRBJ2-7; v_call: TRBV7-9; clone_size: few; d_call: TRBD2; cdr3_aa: CASSLGTSGGNEQYF; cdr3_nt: TGTGCCAGCAGCCTCGGGACTAGCGGGGGCAACGAGCAGTACTTC
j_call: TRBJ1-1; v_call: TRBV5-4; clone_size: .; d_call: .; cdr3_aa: CASRGQGRTEAFF; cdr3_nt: TGTGCCAGCAGGGGGCAGGGGAGAACTGAAGCTTTCTTT
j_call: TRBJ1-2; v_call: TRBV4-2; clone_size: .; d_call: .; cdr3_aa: CASSQDRGQSRYGYTF; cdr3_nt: TGTGCCAGCAGCCAAGATCGAGGACAGAGCCGCTATGGCTACACCTTC
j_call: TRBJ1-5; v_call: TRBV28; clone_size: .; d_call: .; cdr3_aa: CASRSGGGGNQPQHF; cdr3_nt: TGTGCCAGCAGATCCGGGGGAGGCGGCAATCAGCCCCAGCATTTT
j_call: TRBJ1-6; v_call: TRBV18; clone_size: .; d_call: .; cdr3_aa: CASSGLLQGGNSPLHF; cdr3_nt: TGTGCCAGCTCAGGGCTACTGCAGGGCGGAAATTCACCCCTCCACTTT
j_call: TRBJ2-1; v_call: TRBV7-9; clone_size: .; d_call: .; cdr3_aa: CASSLRGVYEQFF; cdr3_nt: TGTGCCAGCAGCTTACGCGGGGTCTATGAGCAGTTCTTC
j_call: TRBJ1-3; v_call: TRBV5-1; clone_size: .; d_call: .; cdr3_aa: CASSLGGSGNTIYF; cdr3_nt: TGCGCCAGCAGCTTGGGAGGCTCTGGAAACACCATATATTTT
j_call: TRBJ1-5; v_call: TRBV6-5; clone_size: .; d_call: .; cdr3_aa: CASSYSGGGGNQPQHF; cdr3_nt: TGTGCCAGCAGTTACTCAGGGGGGGGCGGGAATCAGCCCCAGCATTTT
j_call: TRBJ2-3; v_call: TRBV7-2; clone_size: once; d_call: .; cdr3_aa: CASSLGLGNTDTQYF; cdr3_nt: TGTGCCAGCAGCTTAGGTCTGGGGAACACAGATACGCAGTATTTT
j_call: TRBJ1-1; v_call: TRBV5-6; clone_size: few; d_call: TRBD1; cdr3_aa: CASSLQGDTEAFF; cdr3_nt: TGTGCCAGCAGCTTGCAGGGGGACACTGAAGCTTTCTTT
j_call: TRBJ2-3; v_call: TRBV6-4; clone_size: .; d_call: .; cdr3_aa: CASSHGQPTDTQYF; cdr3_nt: TGTGCCAGCAGCCACGGACAGCCCACAGATACGCAGTATTTT
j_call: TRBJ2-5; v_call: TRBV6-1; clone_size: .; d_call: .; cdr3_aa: CASSEGGGQETQYF; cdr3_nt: TGTGCCAGCAGTGAAGGGGGCGGCCAAGAGACCCAGTACTTC
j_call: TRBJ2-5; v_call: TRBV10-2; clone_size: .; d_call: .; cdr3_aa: CASAGGQETQYF; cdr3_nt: TGCGCCTCCGCCGGCGGCCAAGAGACCCAGTACTTC
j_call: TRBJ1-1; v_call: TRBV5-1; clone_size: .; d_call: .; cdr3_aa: CASSSRTVNTEAFF; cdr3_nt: TGCGCCAGCAGCTCGCGGACAGTGAACACTGAAGCTTTCTTT
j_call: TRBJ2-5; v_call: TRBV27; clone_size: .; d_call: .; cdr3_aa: CASKRGSSGDQETQYF; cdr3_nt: TGTGCCAGCAAGAGGGGGTCGAGCGGGGACCAAGAGACCCAGTACTTC
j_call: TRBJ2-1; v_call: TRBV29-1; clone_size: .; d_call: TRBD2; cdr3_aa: CSVGSGGYNEQFF; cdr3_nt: TGCAGCGTTGGAAGCGGGGGTTACAATGAGCAGTTCTTC
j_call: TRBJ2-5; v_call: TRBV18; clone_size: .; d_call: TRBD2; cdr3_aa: CASSPREWETQYF; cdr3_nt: TGTGCCAGCTCACCGCGGGAGTGGGAGACCCAGTACTTC
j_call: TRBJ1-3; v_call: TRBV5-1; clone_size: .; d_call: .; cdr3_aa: CASSISGTSVGDTIYF; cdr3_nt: TGCGCCAGCAGCATTTCCGGGACGTCCGTCGGGGACACCATATATTTT
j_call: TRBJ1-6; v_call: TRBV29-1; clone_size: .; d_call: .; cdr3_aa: CSVEGNNSPLHF; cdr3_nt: TGCAGCGTTGAAGGGAATAATTCACCCCTCCACTTT
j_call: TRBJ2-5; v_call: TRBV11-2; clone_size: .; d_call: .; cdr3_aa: CASSLEAAQETQYF; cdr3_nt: TGTGCCAGCAGCTTAGAGGCAGCCCAAGAGACCCAGTACTTC
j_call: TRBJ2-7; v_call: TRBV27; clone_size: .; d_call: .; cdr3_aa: CASSLAVSYEQYF; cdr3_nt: TGTGCCAGCAGTTTGGCGGTTTCCTACGAGCAGTACTTC
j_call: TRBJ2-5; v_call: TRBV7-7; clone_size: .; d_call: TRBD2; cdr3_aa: CASSTTSGEETQYF; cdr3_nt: TGTGCTAGCAGCACAACTAGCGGGGAAGAGACCCAGTACTTC
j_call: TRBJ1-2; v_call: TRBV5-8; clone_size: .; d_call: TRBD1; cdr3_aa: CASSLADRDGYTF; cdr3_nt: TGTGCCAGCAGCCTAGCGGACAGGGATGGCTACACCTTC
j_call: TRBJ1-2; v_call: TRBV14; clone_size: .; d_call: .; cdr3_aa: CASSPTGANYGYTF; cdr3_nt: TGTGCCAGCAGCCCTACAGGAGCTAACTATGGCTACACCTTC